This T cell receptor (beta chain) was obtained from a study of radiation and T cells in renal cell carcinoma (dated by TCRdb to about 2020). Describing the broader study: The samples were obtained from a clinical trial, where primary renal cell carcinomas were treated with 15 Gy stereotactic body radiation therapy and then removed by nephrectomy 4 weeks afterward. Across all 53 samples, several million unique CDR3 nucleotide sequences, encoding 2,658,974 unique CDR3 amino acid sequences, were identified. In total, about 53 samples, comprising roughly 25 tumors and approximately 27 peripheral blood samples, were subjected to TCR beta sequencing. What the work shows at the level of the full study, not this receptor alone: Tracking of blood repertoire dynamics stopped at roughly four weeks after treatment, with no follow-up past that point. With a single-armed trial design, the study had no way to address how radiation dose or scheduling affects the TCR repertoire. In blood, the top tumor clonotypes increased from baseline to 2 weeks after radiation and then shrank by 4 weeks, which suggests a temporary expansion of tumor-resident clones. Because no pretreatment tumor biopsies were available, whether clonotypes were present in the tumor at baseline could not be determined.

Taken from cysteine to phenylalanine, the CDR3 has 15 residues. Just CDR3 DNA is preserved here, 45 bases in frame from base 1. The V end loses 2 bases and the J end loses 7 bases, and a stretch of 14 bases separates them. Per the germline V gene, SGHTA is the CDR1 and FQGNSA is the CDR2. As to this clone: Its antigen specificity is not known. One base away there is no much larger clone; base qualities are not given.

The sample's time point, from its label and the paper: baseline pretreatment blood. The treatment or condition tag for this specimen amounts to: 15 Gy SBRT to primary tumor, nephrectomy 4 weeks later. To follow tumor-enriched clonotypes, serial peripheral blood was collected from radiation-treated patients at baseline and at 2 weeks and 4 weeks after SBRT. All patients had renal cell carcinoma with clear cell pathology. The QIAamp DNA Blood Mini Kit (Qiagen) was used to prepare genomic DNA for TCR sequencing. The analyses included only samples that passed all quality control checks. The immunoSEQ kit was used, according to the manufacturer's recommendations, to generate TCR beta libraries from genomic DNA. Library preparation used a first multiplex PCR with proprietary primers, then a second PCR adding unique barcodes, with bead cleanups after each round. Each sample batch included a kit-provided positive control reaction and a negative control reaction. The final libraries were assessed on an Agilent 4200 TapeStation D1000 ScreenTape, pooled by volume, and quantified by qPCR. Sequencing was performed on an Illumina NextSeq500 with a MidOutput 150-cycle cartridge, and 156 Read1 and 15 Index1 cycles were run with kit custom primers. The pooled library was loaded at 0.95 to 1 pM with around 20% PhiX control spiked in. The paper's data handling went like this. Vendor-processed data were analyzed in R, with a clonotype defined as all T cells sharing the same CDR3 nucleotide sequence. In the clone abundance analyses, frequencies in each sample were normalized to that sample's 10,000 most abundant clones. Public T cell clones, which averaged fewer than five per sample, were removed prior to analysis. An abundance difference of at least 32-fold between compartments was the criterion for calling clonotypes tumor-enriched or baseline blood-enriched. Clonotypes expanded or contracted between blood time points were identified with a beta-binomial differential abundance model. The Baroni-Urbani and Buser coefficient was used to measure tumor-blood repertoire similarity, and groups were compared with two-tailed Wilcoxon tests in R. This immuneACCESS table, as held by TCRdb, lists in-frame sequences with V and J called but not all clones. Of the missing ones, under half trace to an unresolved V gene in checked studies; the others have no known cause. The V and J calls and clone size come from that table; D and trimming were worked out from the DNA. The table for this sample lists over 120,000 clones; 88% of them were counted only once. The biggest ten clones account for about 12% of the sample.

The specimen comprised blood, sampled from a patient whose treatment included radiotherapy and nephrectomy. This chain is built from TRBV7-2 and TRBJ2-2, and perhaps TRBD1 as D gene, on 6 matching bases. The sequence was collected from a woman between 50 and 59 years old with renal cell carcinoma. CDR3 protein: CASSLTRDTNGELFF. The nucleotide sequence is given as TGTGCCAGCAGCTTAACCCGGGACACGAACGGGGAGCTGTTTTTT.